Sequencing of this T cell receptor beta chain was carried out in a study of shared clonotypes between healthy human individuals. Study overall: Donors, aged 18 to 49, were a couple of women and three men. There were three CD4 naive, three CD4 memory, two CD8 naive and one CD8 memory plates per donor. Study results and limitations: Generation probability values for non-shared clonotypes were lower than those for clonotypes shared by all four donors.

Comment on this clone: Its target is not known.

V lost 1 base, J lost 3 bases, and 9 bases lay in between. This CDR3 is built from 13 residues. Germline V gene data show CDR1 as GTSNPN and CDR2 as SVGIG (reference sequence). Selected positively for CCR7 and CD45RO-negative, naive CD8 cells excluded terminally differentiated effector memory CD45RA+ cells. In the source study's methods: Junction-only immunoSEQ sequences carried no quality scores, so filtering differed. The assay was immunoSEQ multiplex PCR, and TCRdb's table has in-frame clones only and misses some. The V and J calls and clone size are taken from that table; D and trimming were inferred from the DNA. This table holds millions of clones, roughly 95% found once.

The TCR sequence derives from a man between 18 and 35 years old in good health. The rearrangement links TRBV30 to TRBJ1-1; D is uncertain. Sequencing was performed on naive CD8+ T cells sorted from blood. The CDR3 nucleotides read TGTGCCTGGAGTGAATTCAGCTACACTGAAGCTTTCTTT. This encodes CAWSEFSYTEAFF.